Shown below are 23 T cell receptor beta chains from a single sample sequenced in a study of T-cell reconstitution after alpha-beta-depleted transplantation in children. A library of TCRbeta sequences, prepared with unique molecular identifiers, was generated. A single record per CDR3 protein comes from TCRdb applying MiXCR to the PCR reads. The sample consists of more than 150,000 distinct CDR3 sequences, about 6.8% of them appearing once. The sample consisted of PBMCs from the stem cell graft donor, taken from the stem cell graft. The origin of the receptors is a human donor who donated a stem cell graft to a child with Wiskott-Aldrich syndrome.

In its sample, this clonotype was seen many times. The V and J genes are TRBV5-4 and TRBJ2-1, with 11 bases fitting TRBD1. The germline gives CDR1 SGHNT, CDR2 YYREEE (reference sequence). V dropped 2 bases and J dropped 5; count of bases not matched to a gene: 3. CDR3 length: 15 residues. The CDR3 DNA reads TGTGCCAGCAGCTTAGGACAGGGGGCTCACAATGAGCAGTTCTTC. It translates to CASSLGQGAHNEQFF. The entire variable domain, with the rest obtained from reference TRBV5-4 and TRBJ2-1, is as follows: ETGVTQSPTHLIKTRGQQVTLRCSSQSGHNTVSWYQQALGQGPQFIFQYYREEENGRGNFPPRFSGLQFPNYSSELNVNALELDDSALYLCASSLGQGAHNEQFFGPGTRLTVL.

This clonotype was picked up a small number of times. In DNA, the CDR3 is TGTGCCAGCAGCTTTAGGAGGTCCTCTGGAAACACCATATATTTT. Its protein is CASSFRRSSGNTIYF. This chain links TRBV11-3 with TRBJ1-3; D ambiguous. Per the germline V gene, CDR1 is SGHNT and CDR2 is YENEEA. This CDR3 is built from 15 residues. V was trimmed by 3 bases and J by 0 bases, leaving 9 bases between them.

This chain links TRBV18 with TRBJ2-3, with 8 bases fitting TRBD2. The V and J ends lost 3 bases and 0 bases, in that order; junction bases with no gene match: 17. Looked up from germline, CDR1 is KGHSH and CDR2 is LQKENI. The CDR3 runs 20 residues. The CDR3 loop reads CASSPPPRSGSGTSTDTQYF. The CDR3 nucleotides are TGTGCCAGCTCACCCCCCCCGAGAAGCGGGAGTGGGACTAGCACAGATACGCAGTATTTT.

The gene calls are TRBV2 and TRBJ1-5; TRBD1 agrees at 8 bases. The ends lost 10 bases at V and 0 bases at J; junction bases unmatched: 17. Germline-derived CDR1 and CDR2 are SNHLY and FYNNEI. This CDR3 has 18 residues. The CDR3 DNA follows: TGTGCCATCTGGCTGAGTACAGGGGGTTCGAATAGCAATCAGCCCCAGCATTTT. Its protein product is CAIWLSTGGSNSNQPQHF.

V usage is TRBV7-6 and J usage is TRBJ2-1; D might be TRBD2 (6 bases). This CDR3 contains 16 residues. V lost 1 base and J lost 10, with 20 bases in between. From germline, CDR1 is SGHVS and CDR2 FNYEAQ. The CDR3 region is CASSLVIPSAVCEQFF. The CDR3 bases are TGTGCCAGCAGCTTAGTCATACCTAGCGCGGTCTGCGAGCAGTTCTTC.

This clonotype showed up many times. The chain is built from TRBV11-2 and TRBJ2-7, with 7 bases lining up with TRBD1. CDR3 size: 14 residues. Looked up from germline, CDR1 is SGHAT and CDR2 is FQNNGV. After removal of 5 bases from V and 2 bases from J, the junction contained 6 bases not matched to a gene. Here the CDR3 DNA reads TGTGCCAGCAGCCCCTGGGACAGAACCTACGAGCAGTACTTC. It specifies CASSPWDRTYEQYF.

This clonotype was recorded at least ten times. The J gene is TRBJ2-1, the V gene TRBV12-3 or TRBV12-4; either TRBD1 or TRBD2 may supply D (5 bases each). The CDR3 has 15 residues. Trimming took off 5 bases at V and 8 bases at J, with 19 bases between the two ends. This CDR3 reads CASSIPLGTKDEQFF. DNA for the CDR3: TGTGCCAGCAGTATTCCCCTGGGGACGAAGGATGAGCAGTTCTTC.

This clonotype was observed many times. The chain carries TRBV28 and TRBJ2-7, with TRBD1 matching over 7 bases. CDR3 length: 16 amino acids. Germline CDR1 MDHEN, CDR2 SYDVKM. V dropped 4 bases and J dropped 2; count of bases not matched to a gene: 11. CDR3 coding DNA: TGTGCCAGCAGTTCAACTCGACAGGGTTTCGCCTACGAGCAGTACTTC. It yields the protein CASSSTRQGFAYEQYF.

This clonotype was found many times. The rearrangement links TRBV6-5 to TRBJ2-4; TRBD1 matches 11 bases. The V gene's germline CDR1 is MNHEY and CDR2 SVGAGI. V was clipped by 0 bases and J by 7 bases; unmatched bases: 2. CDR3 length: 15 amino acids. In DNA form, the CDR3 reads TGTGCCAGCAGTTACTCGGGACAGGGGGGGAACATTCAGTACTTC. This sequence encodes CASSYSGQGGNIQYF.

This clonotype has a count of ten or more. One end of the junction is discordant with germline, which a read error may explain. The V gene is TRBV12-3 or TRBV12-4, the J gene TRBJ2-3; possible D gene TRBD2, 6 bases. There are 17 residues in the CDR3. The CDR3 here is CASTLSGSPILTDTQYF. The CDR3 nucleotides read TGTGCCAGCACTTTAAGCGGGTCCCCTATTTTGACAGATACGCAGTATTTT.

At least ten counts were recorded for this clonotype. As DNA, the CDR3 is TGCGCCAGCAGCGCGGGACTCCTTAATGAGCAGTTCTTC. Its translation: CASSAGLLNEQFF. V and J are TRBV5-1 and TRBJ2-1; TRBD2 might be the D (6 bases). Per the germline V gene, CDR1 is SGHRS and CDR2 is YFSETQ. The CDR3 spans 13 residues. Trimming took 4 bases from V and 7 from J, leaving 12 bases between them.

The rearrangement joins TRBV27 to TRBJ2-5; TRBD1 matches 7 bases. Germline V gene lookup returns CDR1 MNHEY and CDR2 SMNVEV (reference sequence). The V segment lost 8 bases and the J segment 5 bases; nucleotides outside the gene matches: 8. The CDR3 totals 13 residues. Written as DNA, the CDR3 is TGTGCCAGCCGAAACAGGGGTTCGGAGACCCAGTACTTC. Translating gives CASRNRGSETQYF.

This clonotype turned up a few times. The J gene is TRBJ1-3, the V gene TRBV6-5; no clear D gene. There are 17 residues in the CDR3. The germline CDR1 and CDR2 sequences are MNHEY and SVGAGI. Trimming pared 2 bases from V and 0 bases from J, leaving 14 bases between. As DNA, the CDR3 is TGTGCCAGCAGTTACAAGCTGGGGTCTTCCTCTGGAAACACCATATATTTT. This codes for CASSYKLGSSSGNTIYF.

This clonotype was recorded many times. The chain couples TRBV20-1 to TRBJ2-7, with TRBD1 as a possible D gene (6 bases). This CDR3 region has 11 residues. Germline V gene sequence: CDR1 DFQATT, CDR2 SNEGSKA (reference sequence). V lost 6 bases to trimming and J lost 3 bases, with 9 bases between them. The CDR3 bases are TGCAGTGCCCTGGACAGCTACGAGCAGTACTTC. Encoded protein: CSALDSYEQYF.

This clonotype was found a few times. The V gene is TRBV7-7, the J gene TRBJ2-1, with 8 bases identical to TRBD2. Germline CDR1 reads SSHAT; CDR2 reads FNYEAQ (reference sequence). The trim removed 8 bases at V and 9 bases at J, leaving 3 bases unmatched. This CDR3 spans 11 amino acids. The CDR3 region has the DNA TGTGCCAGCGCAACTAGCGGTGAGCAGTTCTTC. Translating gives CASATSGEQFF.

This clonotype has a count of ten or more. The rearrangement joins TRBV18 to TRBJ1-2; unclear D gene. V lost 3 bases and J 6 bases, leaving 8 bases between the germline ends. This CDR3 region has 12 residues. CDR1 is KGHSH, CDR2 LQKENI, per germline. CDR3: CASSPGSDGYTF. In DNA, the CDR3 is TGTGCCAGCTCACCGGGGAGCGATGGCTACACCTTC.

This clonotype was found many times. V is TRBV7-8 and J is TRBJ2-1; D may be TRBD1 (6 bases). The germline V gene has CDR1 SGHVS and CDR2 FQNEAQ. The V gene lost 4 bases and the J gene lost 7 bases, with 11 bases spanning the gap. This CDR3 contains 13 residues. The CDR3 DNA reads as TGTGCCAGCAGCTACTACAGGGTGAATGAGCAGTTCTTC. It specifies CASSYYRVNEQFF.

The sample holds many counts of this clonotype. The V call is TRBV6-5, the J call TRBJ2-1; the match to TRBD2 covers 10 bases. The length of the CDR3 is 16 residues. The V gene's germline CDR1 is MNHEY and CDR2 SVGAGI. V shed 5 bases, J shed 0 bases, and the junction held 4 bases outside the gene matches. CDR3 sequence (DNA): TGTGCCAGCAGTATTAGCGGGAGGAGCTCCTACAATGAGCAGTTCTTC. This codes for CASSISGRSSYNEQFF.

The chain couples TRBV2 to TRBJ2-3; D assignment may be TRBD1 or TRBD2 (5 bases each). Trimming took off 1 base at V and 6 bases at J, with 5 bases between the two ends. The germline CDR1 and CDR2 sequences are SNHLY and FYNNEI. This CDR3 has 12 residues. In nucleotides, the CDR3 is TGTGCCAGCAGTGAAGGGGGGGATACGCAGTATTTT. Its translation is CASSEGGDTQYF.

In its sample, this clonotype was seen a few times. The CDR3: CAISGGTGDTGELFF. The DNA for the CDR3 is TGTGCCATCAGTGGGGGTACAGGAGACACCGGGGAGCTGTTTTTT. The chain links TRBV10-3 to TRBJ2-2; D is possibly TRBD1 (5 bases). The ends were cut back, 4 bases at V and 3 bases at J, with 12 bases in the middle. Germline CDR1 ENHRY, CDR2 SYGVKD. The CDR3 is made up of 15 amino acids.

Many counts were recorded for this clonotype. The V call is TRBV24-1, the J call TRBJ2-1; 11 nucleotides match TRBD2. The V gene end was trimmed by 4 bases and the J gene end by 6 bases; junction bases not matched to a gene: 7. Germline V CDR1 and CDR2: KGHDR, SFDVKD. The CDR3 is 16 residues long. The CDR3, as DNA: TGTGCCACCAGTGACCCCGGACTAGCGGGCCCCAATGAGCAGTTCTTC. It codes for CATSDPGLAGPNEQFF.

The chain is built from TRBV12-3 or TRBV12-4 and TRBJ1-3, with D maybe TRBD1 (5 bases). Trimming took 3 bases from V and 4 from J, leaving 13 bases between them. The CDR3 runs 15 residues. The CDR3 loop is CASSFSQEGGNTIYF. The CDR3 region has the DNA TGTGCCAGCAGTTTTTCTCAGGAGGGGGGAAACACCATATATTTT.

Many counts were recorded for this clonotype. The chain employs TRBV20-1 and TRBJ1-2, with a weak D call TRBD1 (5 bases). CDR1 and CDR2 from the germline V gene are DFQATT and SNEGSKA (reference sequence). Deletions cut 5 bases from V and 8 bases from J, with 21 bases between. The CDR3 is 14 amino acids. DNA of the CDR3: TGCAGTGCTTCCGCTACAACAGGACTCGGGGGCTACACCTTC. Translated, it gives CSASATTGLGGYTF.